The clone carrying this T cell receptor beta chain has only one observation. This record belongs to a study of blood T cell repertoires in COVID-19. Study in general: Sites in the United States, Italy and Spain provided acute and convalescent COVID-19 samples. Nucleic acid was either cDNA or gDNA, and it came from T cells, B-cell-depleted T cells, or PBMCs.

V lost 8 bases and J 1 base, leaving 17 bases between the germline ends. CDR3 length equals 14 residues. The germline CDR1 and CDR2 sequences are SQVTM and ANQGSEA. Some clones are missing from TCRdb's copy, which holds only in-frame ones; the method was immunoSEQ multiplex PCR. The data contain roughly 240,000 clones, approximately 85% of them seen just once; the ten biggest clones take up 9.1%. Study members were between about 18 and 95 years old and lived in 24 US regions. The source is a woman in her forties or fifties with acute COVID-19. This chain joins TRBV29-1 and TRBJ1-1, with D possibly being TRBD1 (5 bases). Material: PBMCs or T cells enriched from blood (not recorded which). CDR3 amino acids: CSFRRGAANTEAFF. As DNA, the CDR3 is TGCAGCTTCCGTCGTGGGGCGGCGAACACTGAAGCTTTCTTT.